This T cell receptor (beta chain) was documented in a study of blood T cell repertoires in COVID-19. The wider study: The origin of the acute and convalescent COVID-19 samples was the United States, Italy and Spain. PBMCs, B-cell-depleted T cells, or T cells were the source of the cDNA or gDNA that made up the material.

With V trimmed by 3 bases and J by 2 bases, 10 bases remained unmatched. CDR3 length equals 18 residues. CDR1 and CDR2 from the germline V gene are LNHDA and SQIVND (reference sequence). The table came from immunoSEQ multiplex PCR; TCRdb's copy has only in-frame clones and leaves some out. This table has 170,000 or so clones, roughly 88% appearing once. This receptor was obtained from a woman aged 55-69 years with acute or convalescent COVID-19. The sample consisted of peripheral blood. The chain carries TRBV19 and TRBJ2-3, with 11 bases identical to TRBD2. CDR3 bases: TGTGCCAGTAGTATTATGGGGGCTAGCGGGGGGTCCACAGATACGCAGTATTTT. Translating it yields CASSIMGASGGSTDTQYF.